This entry features one T cell receptor beta chain sequence. Antigen specificity is unknown. This entry is derived from a study of T-cell memory formation after mild COVID-19. Overall study findings and caveats: That cross-reactive memory joined was suggested by some responding clones appearing in pre-infection memory. The second-wave clones peaking on day 37 were not confirmed as SARS-CoV-2-specific.

TCRdb fed the 5' RACE reads into MiXCR, producing one record per CDR3 protein. Here the sample spans 70,000 to 100,000 distinct CDR3 sequences, about 13% being singletons. The TCR sequence derives from an adult woman who had mild COVID-19 (a few samples of this study predate the infection). Cell type and time point are not known. Material for sequencing was PBMCs or a T cell subset sorted from them (not recorded which).

The CDR3 region has the DNA TGTGCCAGCAGCGGCCGGTATAGCGGGAGGGCCAACAATGAGCAGTTCTTC. Its translation: CASSGRYSGRANNEQFF. This chain connects TRBV7-9 to TRBJ2-1; 11 nucleotides agree with TRBD2. The V gene end was trimmed by 5 bases and the J gene end by 5 bases; junction bases not matched to a gene: 11. This CDR3 comprises 17 residues. Germline CDR1 and CDR2: SEHNR and FQNEAQ (reference sequence).